This T cell receptor (beta chain) is drawn from a study of cytomegalovirus exposure and HLA in healthy donors. Study overall: An earlier analysis found some 100 million unique TCR beta sequences from about 190 million T cells. The early release's HLA-typed donors yielded about 85 million unique TCRs.

The study, taken as a whole, reports: Per a prior analysis, the majority of TCR beta V segments were productive roughly 90% or roughly 30% of the time.

A word on this clone: Its antigen is not known.

Primers included in the PCR were 60 Vbeta and 13 Jbeta primers. TCRdb's table, derived via immunoSEQ multiplex PCR, lists solely in-frame clones and lacks some. This repertoire shows over 150,000 clones, 70% to 80% found once; its top ten account for less than 10%. The source material was PBMCs. The clonotype originates from a man under 40 in good health and CMV-seropositive.

CDR3 DNA: TGCGCCAGCAGCTTGGTAGGAGGGACTAATGAAAAACTGTTTTTT. Its protein product is CASSLVGGTNEKLFF. The V call is TRBV5-1, the J call TRBJ1-4; unclear D gene. Germline CDR1 reads SGHRS; CDR2 reads YFSETQ. V was clipped by 0 bases and J by 2 bases, with 8 bases between them. There are 15 residues in the CDR3.